These 8 T cell receptor beta chains came from one sample sequenced in a study of blood T cells in healthy people across ages. Combining a sample-barcoded 5' primer with a J-beta primer mix, a second PCR ran for roughly 6 to 11 cycles. TCRdb re-called the 5' RACE reads through MiXCR, storing one row per CDR3 protein. The sample records 1.8 million or so distinct CDR3 sequences, about two fifths being singletons. The sample was blood. These receptors all stem from a human donor in good health.

This clonotype came up many times. The genes are TRBV29-1 and TRBJ1-2, with D possibly TRBD1 on 5 matching bases. The CDR3 has 11 amino acids. Trimming cost V 2 bases and J 4 bases, with 5 bases left between them. Per the germline V gene, CDR1 is SQVTM and CDR2 is ANQGSEA. Here the CDR3 DNA reads TGCAGCGTTGAAACAGGCTATGGCTACACCTTC. Its protein product is CSVETGYGYTF.

This clonotype was found a few times. The V and J genes are TRBV2 and TRBJ2-4; D possibly uses TRBD1 or TRBD2 (5 bases each). The length of the CDR3 is 13 residues. With 7 bases removed from V and 5 bases from J, the gap between germline ends came to 12 bases. From germline, CDR1 is SNHLY and CDR2 FYNNEI. CDR3 nucleotide sequence: TGTGCCAGCAAGCTCCCGGGACAAAACATTCAGTACTTC. This codes for CASKLPGQNIQYF.

This clonotype was detected a few times. The rearrangement uses TRBV27 and TRBJ2-3; D uncertain. V lost 4 bases, J lost 4 bases, and 9 bases lay in between. The CDR3 runs to 13 residues. Germline V gene sequence: CDR1 MNHEY, CDR2 SMNVEV (reference sequence). CDR3 nucleotide sequence: TGTGCCAGCAGTTACGACTTTCCAGATACGCAGTATTTT. Protein product: CASSYDFPDTQYF.

The V call is TRBV5-1, the J call TRBJ2-3; possible D gene TRBD1, 5 bases. V lost 5 bases and J 4 bases, leaving 11 bases between the germline ends. CDR3 size: 13 residues. Germline V gene lookup returns CDR1 SGHRS and CDR2 YFSETQ. The CDR3 DNA follows: TGCGCCAGCAGACAGGTGGGGTCAGATACGCAGTATTTT. It is translated as CASRQVGSDTQYF.

This chain connects TRBV19 to TRBJ1-4; D ambiguous. Trimming took off 5 bases at V and 8 bases at J, with 12 bases between the two ends. The CDR3 is made up of 13 amino acids. CDR1 is LNHDA, CDR2 SQIVND, per germline (reference sequence). Here the CDR3 DNA reads TGTGCCAGTAGTCTCTGGACTGGGGAAAAACTGTTTTTT. Translated: CASSLWTGEKLFF.

The chain is built from TRBV2 and TRBJ1-6; D may be TRBD1 (5 bases). Trimming removed 7 bases at V and 11 bases at J, with 18 bases between. The CDR3 loop spans 14 amino acids. In germline, CDR1 is SNHLY, CDR2 FYNNEI. In nucleotides, the CDR3 is TGTGCCAGCAAAGAAGTCTCCAGGGAGGCACCCCTCCACTTT. This gives the protein CASKEVSREAPLHF.

This chain connects TRBV2 to TRBJ1-2, with TRBD1 matching over 10 bases. The CDR3 consists of 16 residues. The trim removed 2 bases at V and 2 bases at J, leaving 5 bases unmatched. CDR1 and CDR2 (germline): SNHLY, FYNNEI. In DNA form, the CDR3 reads TGTGCCAGCAGTGAAAAATGGGACAGGGGAAACTATGGCTACACCTTC. Its translation is CASSEKWDRGNYGYTF.

This chain links TRBV5-1 with TRBJ2-7; the match to TRBD1 covers 7 bases. The CDR3 runs to 15 residues. Germline V gene data show CDR1 as SGHRS and CDR2 as YFSETQ. V gave up 6 bases and J gave up 1 base; unmatched junction bases: 10. The CDR3 is CASNSGTARSYEQYF. CDR3 nucleotides: TGCGCCAGCAACTCCGGGACAGCGAGATCCTACGAGCAGTACTTC.